The 3 T cell receptor beta chains below were found in one sample sequenced in a study of cytomegalovirus exposure and HLA in healthy donors (dated by TCRdb to the late 2010s). The library was produced with the immunoSEQ multiplex PCR assay. The table comes from immuneACCESS by way of TCRdb, which keeps in-frame sequences with V and J called. Part of the clones is missing from these tables; in studies checked, under half for an unresolved V gene and the rest for unknown reasons. Within this sample are some 120,000 clones, with around 90% of them counted one time only. The ten largest clonotypes hold roughly 2% of the sample. Sequenced: PBMCs. The receptors come from a woman in her late teens or twenties in good health and CMV-seronegative.

This chain joins TRBV28 and TRBJ2-1, with TRBD2 matching over 9 bases. The V gene end was trimmed by 8 bases and the J gene end by 7 bases; junction bases not matched to a gene: 3. In germline, CDR1 is MDHEN, CDR2 SYDVKM. CDR3 length: 12 amino acids. This CDR3 is CASGTSQNEQFF. CDR3 DNA: TGTGCCAGCGGGACTAGCCAGAATGAGCAGTTCTTC.

The chain joins TRBV25-1 to TRBJ1-1, with D hard to call. Trimming left V 7 bases short and J 5 bases short, with 14 bases between. From germline, CDR1 is MGHDK and CDR2 SYGVNS. CDR3 size: 13 residues. CDR3 sequence (DNA): TGTGCCAGCACGAGGGAAAGTACGACTGAAGCTTTCTTT. Translation gives CASTRESTTEAFF. Looking up the rest from reference TRBV25-1 and TRBJ1-1 gives the full variable domain: EADIYQTPRYLVIGTGKKITLECSQTMGHDKMYWYQQDPGMELHLIHYSYGVNSTEKGDLSSESTVSRIRTEHFPLTLESARPSHTSQYLCASTRESTTEAFFGQGTRLTVV.

This chain links TRBV10-3 with TRBJ2-3, with 9 positions matching TRBD1. The germline V gene encodes CDR1 ENHRY and CDR2 SYGVKD. The CDR3 is 15 amino acids. With 3 bases clipped from V and 9 bases from J, the junction kept 10 bases outside the gene matches. The CDR3 loop reads CAISESGQGRGTQYF. In DNA, the CDR3 is TGTGCCATCAGTGAATCGGGACAGGGTCGGGGAACGCAGTATTTT.